Each of the 24 T cell receptor beta chains below was sequenced from the same sample in a study of control samples from healthy donors and cancer patients. The assay was immunoSEQ multiplex PCR, and TCRdb's table has in-frame clones only and misses some. Counted here are about 92,000 clones, around 80% occurring once; the ten biggest clones make up over 7.5%. Sequencing was done on a sample of blood. The receptors derive from a woman between 55 and 75 years old in good health.

The genes are TRBV2 and TRBJ1-1, with no clear D. V dropped 5 bases and J dropped 1 base, with 11 bases sitting between them. Germline loops: CDR1 SNHLY, CDR2 FYNNEI. This CDR3 region has 14 residues. The CDR3 protein is CASSYDQKNTEAFF. As DNA, the CDR3 is TGTGCCAGCAGTTATGATCAGAAGAACACTGAAGCTTTCTTT.

The rearrangement uses TRBV6-2 or TRBV6-3 and TRBJ2-5, with TRBD2 matching over 14 bases. J gave up 4 bases and V 4 bases, and 11 bases lay outside the gene matches. There are 18 residues in the CDR3. In germline, CDR1 is MNHEY, CDR2 SVGEGT. In DNA form, the CDR3 reads TGTGCCAGCAGTTTTCCGACTAGCGGGGGGGCCTTAAGAGAGACCCAGTACTTC. This sequence encodes CASSFPTSGGALRETQYF.

The chain joins TRBV6-5 to TRBJ1-4; D call uncertain. Looked up from germline, CDR1 is MNHEY and CDR2 is SVGAGI. Trimming cost V 3 bases and J 3 bases, with 11 bases left between them. This CDR3 spans 15 amino acids. The CDR3 DNA follows: TGTGCCAGCAGTTATACGGCGATAGCTAATGAAAAACTGTTTTTT. This sequence encodes CASSYTAIANEKLFF.

The V call is TRBV20-1, the J call TRBJ2-7; perhaps TRBD2 as D (5 bases). This CDR3 region has 14 residues. Per germline, CDR1 DFQATT and CDR2 SNEGSKA (reference sequence). The V gene lost 3 bases and the J gene lost 0 bases, with 12 bases spanning the gap. The CDR3 DNA reads as TGCAGTGCTAGTGACTACTATAGCTCCTACGAGCAGTACTTC. Encoded protein: CSASDYYSSYEQYF.

The chain has TRBV15 and TRBJ1-4, with 7 bases identical to TRBD1. The CDR3 consists of 18 residues. Trimming removed 0 bases from V and 0 bases from J; junction bases left unmatched: 7. Germline-derived CDR1 and CDR2 are LNHNV and YYDKDF (reference sequence). Written as DNA, the CDR3 is TGTGCCACCAGCAGAGATCGAGGGGGCGCTTCAACTAATGAAAAACTGTTTTTT. It specifies CATSRDRGGASTNEKLFF.

This clone was detected a few times. The chain couples TRBV4-1 to TRBJ2-7; no clear D. Germline V gene lookup returns CDR1 MGHRA and CDR2 YSYEKL. The CDR3 runs to 12 residues. Trimming stripped 5 bases from V and 6 bases from J, with 11 bases between. The CDR3 reads CASSYSESEQYF. For the CDR3, the DNA is TGCGCCAGCAGCTACAGCGAGTCCGAGCAGTACTTC.

The chain has TRBV18 and TRBJ2-7; weak D call: TRBD1 (6 bases). The germline V gene has CDR1 KGHSH and CDR2 LQKENI. Trimming left V 5 bases short and J 4 bases short, with 15 bases between. The CDR3 is 14 residues long. CDR3 sequence reads: CASSEGQKGYEQYF. In DNA, the CDR3 is TGTGCCAGCTCAGAAGGACAGAAGGGGTACGAGCAGTACTTC. Looking up the rest from reference TRBV18 and TRBJ2-7 gives the full variable domain: NAGVMQNPRHLVRRRGQEARLRCSPMKGHSHVYWYRQLPEEGLKFMVYLQKENIIDESGMPKERFSAEFPKEGPSILRIQQVVRGDSAAYFCASSEGQKGYEQYFGPGTRLTVT.

This clone appeared a few times. Germline and junction disagree at one end, which may indicate a read error. The chain has TRBV4-1 and TRBJ2-5; unclear D gene. The CDR3 totals 15 residues. Germline V gene data show CDR1 as MGHRA and CDR2 as YSYEKL. The CDR3 spells CASRQGRAAQETQYF. DNA of the CDR3: TGCGCCAGCAGGCAAGGGCGTGCCGCTCAGGAGACCCAGTACTTC.

The chain combines TRBV14 with TRBJ1-2; D unresolved. The length of the CDR3 is 13 residues. The germline V gene encodes CDR1 SGHDN and CDR2 FVKESK. V was cut by 5 bases and J by 7 bases, with 14 bases left in between. The CDR3 bases are TGTGCCAGCAGCGCCGGTGCCCGCGGTGGCTACACCTTC. It yields the protein CASSAGARGGYTF.

J is TRBJ1-2 and V is TRBV5-5, with D unclear. The V gene's germline CDR1 is SGHKS and CDR2 YYEKEE (reference sequence). The CDR3 is made up of 15 amino acids. V lost 0 bases to trimming and J lost 5 bases, with 14 bases between them. The CDR3 DNA reads as TGTGCCAGCAGCTTGGCCGTGAGAACAGCTTATGGCTACACCTTC. Residues: CASSLAVRTAYGYTF.

The V gene is TRBV3-1 (or the pseudogene TRBV3-2), the J gene TRBJ1-5, with a tentative D call TRBD1 (6 bases). Per germline, CDR1 LGHDT and CDR2 YNNKEL (reference sequence). Between the trimmed V and J ends, which lost 2 bases and 6 bases, there was a span of 11 bases. The CDR3 length is 14 residues. The CDR3 bases are TGTGCCAGCAGCCAATCCGGGGGGCGTCAGCCCCAGCATTTT. Its translation: CASSQSGGRQPQHF.

V gene TRBV9 combines with J gene TRBJ2-3; D is uncertain. Trimming cost V 1 base and J 5 bases, with 5 bases left between them. This CDR3 comprises 12 residues. In germline, CDR1 is SGDLS, CDR2 YYNGEE. The CDR3 DNA is TGTGCCAGCAGCGTATCGGGAGATACGCAGTATTTT. Protein: CASSVSGDTQYF.

Regarding this clone: Compared with germline, one end of the junction differs, possibly owing to a read error. This chain links TRBV7-2 with TRBJ1-3; D remains ambiguous. The CDR3 contains 15 residues. The germline V gene has CDR1 SGHTA and CDR2 FQGNSA. The CDR3 loop is CASSLALAGGNTIYF. In DNA, the CDR3 is TGTGCCAGCAGCCTAGCGCTGGCGGGTGGAAACACCATATATTTT.

The chain has TRBV7-9 and TRBJ2-1; possible D gene TRBD2, 6 bases. The germline V and J ends were trimmed by 1 base and 9 bases, with 7 bases remaining between them. Germline CDR1 is SEHNR and CDR2 is FQNEAQ (reference sequence). There are 12 residues in the CDR3. CDR3 nucleotides: TGTGCCAGCAGCTTAGGGGGAGGTGAGCAGTTCTTC. This gives the protein CASSLGGGEQFF. Combining the CDR3 with reference TRBV7-9 and TRBJ2-1 gives the whole variable domain DTGVSQNPRHKITKRGQNVTFRCDPISEHNRLYWYRQTLGQGPEFLTYFQNEAQLEKSRLLSDRFSAERPKGSFSTLEIQRTEQGDSAMYLCASSLGGGEQFFGPGTRLTVL.

The rearrangement uses TRBV3-1 (or the pseudogene TRBV3-2) and TRBJ2-6; D is uncertain. Germline CDR1 reads LGHDT; CDR2 reads YNNKEL (reference sequence). Trimming stripped 3 bases from V and 0 bases from J, with 3 bases between. The CDR3 is 14 residues long. DNA of the CDR3: TGTGCCAGCAGCCACGGCTCTGGGGCCAACGTCCTGACTTTC. This gives the protein CASSHGSGANVLTF.

This chain uses TRBV5-1 with TRBJ1-1, with 8 bases fitting TRBD1. This CDR3 is built from 14 residues. Germline CDR1 and CDR2: SGHRS and YFSETQ. V lost 5 bases to trimming and J lost 1 base; unmatched junction nucleotides: 4. This chain's CDR3 is CASRTGDPNTEAFF. The CDR3 bases are TGCGCCAGCAGGACAGGGGATCCGAACACTGAAGCTTTCTTT.

The chain carries TRBV6-9 and TRBJ2-2, with D perhaps TRBD2 (5 bases). Germline lookup yields CDR1 MNHGY and CDR2 SVAAGI. Trimming took 2 bases from V and 1 from J, leaving 8 bases between them. This CDR3 is built from 15 residues. CDR3 region: CASSYHAGNTGELFF. CDR3 nucleotide sequence: TGTGCCAGCAGTTATCACGCGGGGAACACCGGGGAGCTGTTTTTT.

The chain recombines TRBV5-1 with TRBJ2-5, with 10 bases that match TRBD1. CDR1 is SGHRS and CDR2 is YFSETQ in the germline V gene. The junction had 4 bases not matched to a gene; V was cut back by 4 bases and J by 4 bases. This CDR3 comprises 14 residues. CDR3 nucleotide sequence: TGCGCCAGCAGCCGGGACAGGGGCGGAGAGACCCAGTACTTC. It specifies CASSRDRGGETQYF.

This clone was seen once. V and J are TRBV5-1 and TRBJ2-3; D call uncertain. Germline V gives CDR1 SGHRS, CDR2 YFSETQ. This CDR3 has 14 amino acids. Trimming removed 4 bases from V and 0 bases from J, with 9 bases in between. The CDR3 bases are TGCGCCAGCAGCAGGGCAGATAGCACAGATACGCAGTATTTT. The encoded protein is CASSRADSTDTQYF.

Of note for this clone: Other DNA sequences in this sample translate to the same CDR3. The rearrangement uses TRBV28 and TRBJ1-2, with 9 bases aligning to TRBD1. V was pared by 4 bases and J by 6 bases, with 9 bases of the junction left unmatched. Germline assignment: CDR1 MDHEN and CDR2 SYDVKM. This CDR3 spans 15 amino acids. The CDR3 coding sequence is TGTGCCAGCAGTTCCCTGACAGGGGGAAGAAATGGCTACACCTTC. The encoded protein is CASSSLTGGRNGYTF.

The genes are TRBV21-1 and TRBJ1-2; the listed D gene, TRBD1, was not tested against the DNA. TRBV21-1 is a documented pseudogene. The CDR3 totals 14 residues. For the CDR3, the DNA is TGTGCCAGCAGCTCTTGGACAGGGTGGGCGGGCTACACCTTC. It codes for CASSSWTGWAGYTF.

This chain links TRBV28 with TRBJ1-2; D gene uncertain. The CDR3 has 11 amino acids. Deletions cut 6 bases from V and 2 bases from J, with 4 bases between. Germline values: CDR1 MDHEN, CDR2 SYDVKM. For the CDR3, the DNA is TGTGCCAGCAGGACAAACTATGGCTACACCTTC. This gives the protein CASRTNYGYTF.

This chain connects TRBV18 to TRBJ1-1; D is undetermined. The CDR3 consists of 13 residues. Germline lookup yields CDR1 KGHSH and CDR2 LQKENI. V was pared by 3 bases and J by 4 bases, with 9 bases between. The CDR3, as DNA: TGTGCCAGCTCACCGGCTGGTGGCACTGAAGCTTTCTTT. Translation: CASSPAGGTEAFF.

The chain carries TRBV29-1 and TRBJ1-2, with 10 bases fitting TRBD1. CDR1 and CDR2 from the germline V gene are SQVTM and ANQGSEA. This CDR3 is 12 amino acids long. The trim removed 6 bases at V and 3 bases at J, leaving 1 base unmatched. The CDR3 nucleotides read TGCAGCGTCGGACAGGGGGACTATGGCTACACCTTC. Its translation is CSVGQGDYGYTF.